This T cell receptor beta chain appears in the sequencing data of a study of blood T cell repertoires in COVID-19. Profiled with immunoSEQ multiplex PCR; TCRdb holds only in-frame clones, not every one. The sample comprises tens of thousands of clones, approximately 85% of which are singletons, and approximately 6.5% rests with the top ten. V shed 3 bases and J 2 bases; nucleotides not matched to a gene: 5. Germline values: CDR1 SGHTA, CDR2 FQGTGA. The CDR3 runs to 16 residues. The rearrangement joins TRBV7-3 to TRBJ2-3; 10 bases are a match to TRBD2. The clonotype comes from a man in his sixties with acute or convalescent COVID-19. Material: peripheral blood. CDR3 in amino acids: CASSFLAGGVTDTQYF. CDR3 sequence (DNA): TGTGCCAGCAGCTTCTTAGCGGGAGGAGTCACAGATACGCAGTATTTT.